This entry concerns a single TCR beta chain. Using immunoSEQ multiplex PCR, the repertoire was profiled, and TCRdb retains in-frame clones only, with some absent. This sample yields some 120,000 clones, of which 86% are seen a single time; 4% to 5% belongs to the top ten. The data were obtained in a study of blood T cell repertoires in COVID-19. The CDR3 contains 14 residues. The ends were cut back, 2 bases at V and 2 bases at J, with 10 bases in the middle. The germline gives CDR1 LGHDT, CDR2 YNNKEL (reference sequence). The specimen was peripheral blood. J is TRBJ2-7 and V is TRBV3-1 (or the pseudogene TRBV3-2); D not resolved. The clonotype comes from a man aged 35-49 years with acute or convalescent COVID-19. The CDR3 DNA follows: TGTGCCAGCAGCCAAACTCGGGTTACCTACGAGCAGTACTTC. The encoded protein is CASSQTRVTYEQYF.